Listed below are T cell receptor beta chains from one sample, sequenced in a study of cytomegalovirus exposure and HLA in healthy donors. Produced via immunoSEQ multiplex PCR; TCRdb's table is partial and in-frame only. The sample yields hundreds of thousands of clones, approximately 82% seen once. The sequenced sample was PBMCs. The receptors stem from a man between 18 and 35 years old in good health and CMV-seronegative. Each CDR3 is given with its conserved first and last residue. D genes are given only for firm matches. Part of the rows lack a size; the others show once, few, many or a class for expanded clones.

J gene,clone size,V gene,D gene,CDR3 DNA,CDR3 protein
TRBJ1-2,.,TRBV18,TRBD1,TGTGCCAGCTCACCGGCAGGAGGACAGGGTATTTACACCTTC,CASSPAGGQGIYTF
TRBJ2-7,.,TRBV9,TRBD2,TGTGCCAGCAGCATCTCCGGGACTAGCGGCTACGAGCAGTACTTC,CASSISGTSGYEQYF
TRBJ1-5,.,TRBV29-1,.,TGCAGCTGTGGGGACTTTGGAAGCAATCAGCCCCAGCATTTT,CSCGDFGSNQPQHF
TRBJ1-2,.,TRBV9,.,TGTGCCAGCAGCCGACGGCAGGCGCGCCTTAACTATGGCTACACCTTC,CASSRRQARLNYGYTF
TRBJ2-2,.,TRBV11-1,.,TGTGCCAGCAGCTCGACTAGAATGAACACCGGGGAGCTGTTTTTT,CASSSTRMNTGELFF
TRBJ2-1,.,TRBV9,TRBD2,TGTGCCAGCAGCGCAGGACTAGCGGGAAACGAGCAGTTCTTC,CASSAGLAGNEQFF
TRBJ2-7,.,TRBV9,TRBD1,TGTGCCAGCAGCGTTACAGGGGACACCTCCTACGAGCAGTACTTC,CASSVTGDTSYEQYF
TRBJ1-5,.,TRBV30,.,TGTGCCTGGAGTGTTGCGGAGGGACCGAATCAGCCCCAGCATTTT,CAWSVAEGPNQPQHF
TRBJ2-1,.,TRBV7-3,TRBD1,TGTGCCAGCAGCTTCGGACAGGGGGGCTCCAATGAGCAGTTCTTC,CASSFGQGGSNEQFF
TRBJ2-7,few,TRBV4-1,TRBD1,TGCGCCAGCAGCCAGGCCGGGACAGGGGTGAACTACGAGCAGTACTTC,CASSQAGTGVNYEQYF
TRBJ2-5,.,TRBV4-1,.,TGCGCCAGCAGCCAAGTTTGGGGGCCAGAGACCCAGTACTTC,CASSQVWGPETQYF
TRBJ2-2,.,TRBV9,.,TGTGCCAGCAGCGGGAGAGCGGGCTTGGGCACCGGGGAGCTGTTTTTT,CASSGRAGLGTGELFF
TRBJ2-1,.,TRBV11-2,TRBD2,TGTGCCAGCTCCATGAGACGGGAGGGTGTTGAGCAGTTCTTC,CASSMRREGVEQFF
TRBJ1-3,.,TRBV7-9,.,TGTGCCAGCAGCTTCGATCAGGGCTCTGGAAACACCATATATTTT,CASSFDQGSGNTIYF
TRBJ1-1,.,TRBV4-2,.,TGTGCCAGCAGCCCTCCTTGGCCCTCGAACACTGAAGCTTTCTTT,CASSPPWPSNTEAFF
TRBJ2-7,.,TRBV2,.,TGTGCCAGCATTAATACGGGACAACCCTACGAGCAGTACTTC,CASINTGQPYEQYF
TRBJ2-1,.,TRBV11-3,TRBD1,TGTGCCAGCAGCTTAGACGGACAGGGGGCATACAATGAGCAGTTCTTC,CASSLDGQGAYNEQFF
TRBJ1-4,.,TRBV28,.,TGTGCCAGCAGTTTAGTGGCAGGGGCCTTACAACTGTTTTTT,CASSLVAGALQLFF
TRBJ2-6,.,TRBV27,TRBD1,TGTGCCACCTTACCGGGACAGGGTATTATTGGGGCCAACGTCCTGACTTTC,CATLPGQGIIGANVLTF
TRBJ1-1,.,TRBV2,TRBD1,TGTGCCAGCAGGAAAAGGGGGCTAGGGGGCACTGAAGCTTTCTTT,CASRKRGLGGTEAFF
TRBJ1-4,.,TRBV5-1,.,TGCGCCAGCAGCCCGAGCGGTGGCACTAATGAAAAACTGTTTTTT,CASSPSGGTNEKLFF
TRBJ1-1,few,TRBV19,.,TGTGCCAGTCGAGACAGGCAGAACACTGAAGCTTTCTTT,CASRDRQNTEAFF